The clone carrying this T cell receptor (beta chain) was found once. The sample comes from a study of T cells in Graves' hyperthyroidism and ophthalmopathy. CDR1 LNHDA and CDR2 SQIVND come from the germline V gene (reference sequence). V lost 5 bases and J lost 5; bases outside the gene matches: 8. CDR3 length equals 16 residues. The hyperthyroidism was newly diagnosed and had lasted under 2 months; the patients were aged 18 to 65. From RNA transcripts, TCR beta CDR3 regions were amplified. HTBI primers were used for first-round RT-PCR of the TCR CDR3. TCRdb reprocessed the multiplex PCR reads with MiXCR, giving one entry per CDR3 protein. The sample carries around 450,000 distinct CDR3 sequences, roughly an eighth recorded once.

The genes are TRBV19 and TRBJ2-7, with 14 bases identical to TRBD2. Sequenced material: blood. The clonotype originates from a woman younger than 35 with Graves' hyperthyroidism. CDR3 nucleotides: TGTGCCAGTAGTTCTCCCGGACTAGCGGGAGGCCACGAGCAGTACTTC. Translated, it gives CASSSPGLAGGHEQYF.